These T cell receptor beta chains were read from a single sample in a study of blood T cell repertoires in COVID-19. Clones were sequenced by immunoSEQ multiplex PCR, and TCRdb holds only the in-frame ones, with some missing. The sample has around 250,000 clones; more than 85% are singletons. The sample comprised PBMCs or T cells enriched from blood (not recorded which). These receptor sequences come from a woman aged 25 to 39 who had recovered from COVID-19. CDR3s include the opening cysteine and the closing phenylalanine or tryptophan. D genes are given only for firm matches. Size values are once, few and many counts, or a class for expanded clones, and some rows have none.

13,TRBV6-1,NA,TRBJ2-1,NA,TGTGCCAGCAGTGAATTTAGCCCCCATGAGCAGTTCTTC,CASSEFSPHEQFF
14,TRBV6-5,TRBD1,TRBJ1-5,NA,TGTGCCAGCAGCCAACTCCAGGGGGGTCAGCCCCAGCATTTT,CASSQLQGGQPQHF
17,TRBV19,NA,TRBJ1-4,NA,TGTGCCAGTAGCGACCCGGGAACCCCCTCAACTAATGAAAAACTGTTTTTT,CASSDPGTPSTNEKLFF
12,TRBV6-2/TRBV6-3,TRBD2,TRBJ2-3,NA,TGTGCCAGCAGTGGGGCGGGACTAACGCAGTATTTT,CASSGAGLTQYF
13,TRBV11-1,TRBD1,TRBJ2-7,NA,TGTGCCAGCAGCTTAGCACAGGGGGGCGAGCAGTACTTC,CASSLAQGGEQYF
14,TRBV4-1,TRBD1,TRBJ2-7,once,TGCGCCAGCAGCCCGACAGGGGACCTCTACGAGCAGTACTTC,CASSPTGDLYEQYF
11,TRBV28,NA,TRBJ1-2,NA,TGTGCCAGCTCGGGAGACTATGGCTACACCTTC,CASSGDYGYTF
16,TRBV28,NA,TRBJ1-2,NA,TGTGCCAGCAGTTTATCTGGACAGCCTAGGACTTATGGCTACACCTTC,CASSLSGQPRTYGYTF
14,TRBV7-8,TRBD1,TRBJ1-1,NA,TGTGCCAGCAGCCGAGCGGGACAGCACACTGAAGCTTTCTTT,CASSRAGQHTEAFF
17,TRBV6-1,TRBD1,TRBJ2-5,once,TGTGCCAGCAGTGGGGATACAAGGACAGGCGGTCAAGAGACCCAGTACTTC,CASSGDTRTGGQETQYF
11,TRBV10-3,NA,TRBJ2-1,NA,TGTGCCAACGGAGGGGACAATGAGCAGTTCTTC,CANGGDNEQFF
12,TRBV19,TRBD1,TRBJ1-4,NA,TGTGCCAGTAGGACAGGGGGGTCCGGACTGTTTTTT,CASRTGGSGLFF
13,TRBV12-3/TRBV12-4,TRBD1,TRBJ2-7,NA,TGTGCCAGCAGTCGCGACAGGGGCGGCGAGCAGTACTTC,CASSRDRGGEQYF
14,TRBV9,NA,TRBJ1-3,once,TGTGCCAGCAGCGTAGAGGGGGAGGGAAACACCATATATTTT,CASSVEGEGNTIYF
15,TRBV19,TRBD1,TRBJ2-1,NA,TGTGCCAGTAGTATTGGACAGGGTTATAGGGATGAGCAGTTCTTC,CASSIGQGYRDEQFF
14,TRBV3-1/TRBV3-2,NA,TRBJ1-5,NA,TGTGCCAGCAGCCCGGGGACTTACAATCAGCCCCAGCATTTT,CASSPGTYNQPQHF
13,TRBV7-8,NA,TRBJ1-1,NA,TGTGCCAGCAGGTTACAGGCGAACACTGAAGCTTTCTTT,CASRLQANTEAFF
13,TRBV7-3,NA,TRBJ1-1,NA,TGTGCCAGCAGCGAACAGGGGAACACTGAAGCTTTCTTT,CASSEQGNTEAFF
13,TRBV29-1,NA,TRBJ2-5,NA,TGCAGCGTTGACTTTATAGGGGGAGAGACCCAGTACTTC,CSVDFIGGETQYF
11,TRBV28,NA,TRBJ1-4,NA,TGTGCCAGCAAGCATGATGAAAAACTGTTTTTT,CASKHDEKLFF
16,TRBV7-8,NA,TRBJ2-5,NA,TGTGCCAGCAGCTTAGCCGGTGGTCCCGTCGAAGAGACCCAGTACTTC,CASSLAGGPVEETQYF
18,TRBV19,TRBD1,TRBJ1-1,NA,TGTGCCAGTAGTCCCTATGGTTGGGCTTACAGGGGTTACACTGAAGCTTTCTTT,CASSPYGWAYRGYTEAFF
11,TRBV20-1,NA,TRBJ1-2,NA,TGCAGTGCCCTACAGGGCTCTGGCTACACCTTC,CSALQGSGYTF
16,TRBV3-1/TRBV3-2,TRBD2,TRBJ2-1,NA,TGTGCCAGCAGCCAAGGATCTAGCGGAGGCTACAATGAGCAGTTCTTC,CASSQGSSGGYNEQFF
15,TRBV28,TRBD1,TRBJ1-4,NA,TGTGCCAGCAGCCATCAGGGGGCATTACGGGAAAAACTGTTTTTT,CASSHQGALREKLFF
14,TRBV6-5,NA,TRBJ1-2,NA,TGTGCCAGCACTAAGGCGGGGGGCGCCCATGGCTACACCTTC,CASTKAGGAHGYTF
14,TRBV4-1,NA,TRBJ1-2,once,TGCGCCAGCAGCCAAGGAACGGTTAACTATGGCTACACCTTC,CASSQGTVNYGYTF
14,TRBV15,NA,TRBJ1-1,NA,TGTGCCACCAGCAGAGAGGGGGGGTACACTGAAGCTTTCTTT,CATSREGGYTEAFF
17,TRBV28,TRBD1,TRBJ1-5,NA,TGTGCCAGCAGTTTACGTCCCGGCAGGGGGCCTTATCAGCCCCAGCATTTT,CASSLRPGRGPYQPQHF
17,TRBV5-1,NA,TRBJ2-3,NA,TGCGCCAGCAGCTTTGGATCCTCGACACCCTTAACAGATACGCAGTATTTT,CASSFGSSTPLTDTQYF
13,TRBV30,NA,TRBJ1-5,NA,TGTGCCTGGAGCGAGGGTAGGGATCAGCCCCAGCATTTT,CAWSEGRDQPQHF
13,TRBV15,NA,TRBJ2-7,NA,TGTGCCACCAGCAGAGAAACAACCTACGAGCAGTACTTC,CATSRETTYEQYF
13,TRBV19,NA,TRBJ1-1,NA,TGTGCCAGTAGCTCGGGTAGAATTTCTGAAGCTTTCTTT,CASSSGRISEAFF
15,TRBV5-1,NA,TRBJ2-5,NA,TGCGCCAGCAGCACCTCGGGGGGCGGTCCAGAGACCCAGTACTTC,CASSTSGGGPETQYF
16,TRBV7-2,NA,TRBJ1-2,NA,TGTGCCAGCATCCTGTGTGGTGGGCTCTGGGCTTATGGCTACACCTTC,CASILCGGLWAYGYTF
15,TRBV6-1,NA,TRBJ1-5,NA,TGTGCCAGCAGTGAAGGGGCCCGGGGAATGCAGCCCCAGCATTTT,CASSEGARGMQPQHF
15,TRBV7-6,NA,TRBJ1-6,NA,TGTGCCAGCAGCACCGCGGGGGCCAATAATTCACCCCTCCACTTT,CASSTAGANNSPLHF
17,TRBV24-1,NA,TRBJ2-6,NA,TGTGCCACCAGTGGGGTTGTGCGGGGAGCTGGGGCCAACGTCCTGACTTTC,CATSGVVRGAGANVLTF
17,TRBV30,NA,TRBJ1-1,NA,TGTGCCTGGAGCGACAGGTGGGGGTCGGGGATGAACACTGAAGCTTTCTTT,CAWSDRWGSGMNTEAFF
11,TRBV6-5,NA,TRBJ1-1,NA,TGTGCCAGCAGGAACCAGGGTGAAGCTTTCTTT,CASRNQGEAFF
15,TRBV18,NA,TRBJ2-7,NA,TGTGCCAGCTCACCAGGACACTTGAGCTCCTACGAGCAGTACTTC,CASSPGHLSSYEQYF
14,TRBV18,TRBD1,TRBJ2-7,NA,TGTGCCAGCTCACGGCAAGGGGGCACTTACGAGCAGTACTTC,CASSRQGGTYEQYF
16,TRBV7-2,TRBD1,TRBJ2-5,NA,TGTGCCAGCAGCTTTTCGTCCACAGGGGGGTCAGAGACCCAGTACTTC,CASSFSSTGGSETQYF